This entry features one T cell receptor (beta chain) sequence. One entry per CDR3 protein, called by TCRdb with MiXCR from the RACE reads. The table lists a few hundred thousand distinct CDR3 sequences, around 4.8% of them singletons, with approximately 2.5% in the top ten. This CDR3 is built from 13 residues. Trimming took 0 bases from V and 2 from J, leaving 7 bases between them. Germline V lookup: CDR1 DFQATT, CDR2 SNEGSKA (reference sequence). This sample was included in a study of human T cells and chemical hapten exposure. Time point defined: patch test 1, 2 weeks after DPC sensitization. Specified treatment: therapeutic diphenylcyclopropenone sensitization with weekly scalp DPC. It was unfractionated whole blood from which total RNA was extracted.

The source material was whole blood, sampled in connection with sensitization to the hapten diphenylcyclopropenone (DPC). The receptor was derived from a woman in her 50s with alopecia areata. Some clones in this sample may be carry-over from other donors' samples. The chain joins TRBV20-1 to TRBJ1-1; perhaps TRBD1 as D (6 bases). The CDR3 DNA is TGCAGTGCTAGAGAGGACAGTAACACTGAAGCTTTCTTT. This translates into CSAREDSNTEAFF.